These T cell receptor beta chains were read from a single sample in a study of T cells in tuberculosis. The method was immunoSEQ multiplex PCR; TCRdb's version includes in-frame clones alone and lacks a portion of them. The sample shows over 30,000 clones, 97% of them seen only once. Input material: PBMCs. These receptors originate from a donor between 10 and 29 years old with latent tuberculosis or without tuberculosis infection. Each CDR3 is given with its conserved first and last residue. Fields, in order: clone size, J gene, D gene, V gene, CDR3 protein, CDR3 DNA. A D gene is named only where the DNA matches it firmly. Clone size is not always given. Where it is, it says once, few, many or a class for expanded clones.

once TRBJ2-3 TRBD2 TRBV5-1 CASSSTSGGSTDTQYF TGCGCCAGCAGCTCTACTAGCGGGGGGTCCACAGATACGCAGTATTTT
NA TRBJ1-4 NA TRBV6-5 CASSYSLRSNEKLFF TGTGCCAGCAGTTACTCGTTGCGGTCTAATGAAAAACTGTTTTTT
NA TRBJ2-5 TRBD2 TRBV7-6 CASSPGLAGDKYF TGTGCCAGCAGCCCCGGACTAGCGGGGGATAAGTACTTC
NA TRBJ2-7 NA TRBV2 CASSEAGTHYEQYF TGTGCCAGCAGCGAGGCCGGGACACACTACGAGCAGTACTTC
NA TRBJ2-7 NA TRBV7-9 CASSFAGTGYEQYF TGTGCCAGCAGCTTCGCCGGGACTGGCTACGAGCAGTACTTC
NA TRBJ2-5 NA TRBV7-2 CASSLGMGLQETQYF TGTGCCAGCAGCTTAGGGATGGGGCTTCAAGAGACCCAGTACTTC
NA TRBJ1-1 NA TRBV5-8 CASSLRARTEAFF TGTGCCAGCAGCCTGAGGGCTCGGACTGAAGCTTTCTTT
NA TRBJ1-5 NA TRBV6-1 CASQRDGATNQPQHF TGTGCCAGCCAGCGGGACGGTGCTACCAATCAGCCCCAGCATTTT
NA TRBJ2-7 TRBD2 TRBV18 CASSPESGRLPYEQYF TGTGCCAGCTCACCAGAGAGCGGGAGACTACCATACGAGCAGTACTTC
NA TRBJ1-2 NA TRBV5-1 CASSLSQGRLLGYTF TGCGCCAGCAGCCTGAGCCAGGGGCGGCTTTTGGGCTACACCTTC
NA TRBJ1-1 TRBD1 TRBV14 CASSRTGGNFEAFF TGTGCCAGCAGCCGGACAGGGGGTAATTTCGAAGCTTTCTTT
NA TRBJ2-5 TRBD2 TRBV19 CASSTPSGRAVGRETQYF TGTGCCAGTAGTACACCCAGCGGGAGGGCCGTTGGCAGAGAGACCCAGTACTTC
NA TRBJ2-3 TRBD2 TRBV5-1 CASSPGLGTDTQYF TGCGCCAGCAGCCCGGGACTAGGGACGGATACGCAGTATTTT
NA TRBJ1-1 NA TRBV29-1 CSVARDTVTEAFF TGCAGCGTTGCCCGGGACACTGTGACTGAAGCTTTCTTT
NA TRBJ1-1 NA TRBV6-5 CASSRASGGTEAFF TGTGCCAGCAGTAGGGCGTCGGGGGGCACTGAAGCTTTCTTT
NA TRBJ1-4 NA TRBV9 CASSVAAGKHEKLFF TGTGCCAGCAGCGTAGCTGCAGGCAAGCATGAAAAACTGTTTTTT
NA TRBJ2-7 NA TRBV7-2 CASSLTPSYEQYF TGTGCCAGCAGCTTGACCCCTAGCTACGAGCAGTACTTC
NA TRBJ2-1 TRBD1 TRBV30 CAWIRWTGQDNEQFF TGTGCCTGGATCCGCTGGACAGGGCAAGACAATGAGCAGTTCTTC
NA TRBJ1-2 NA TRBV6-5 CASSPDGGGYGYTF TGTGCCAGCAGCCCCGATGGGGGGGGCTATGGCTACACCTTC
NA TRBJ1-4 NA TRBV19 CASSISGNAEKLFF TGTGCCAGTAGTATTTCAGGGAATGCTGAAAAACTGTTTTTT
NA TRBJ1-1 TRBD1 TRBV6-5 CASSYSTGGTTEAFF TGTGCCAGCAGTTACTCGACAGGGGGAACCACTGAAGCTTTCTTT
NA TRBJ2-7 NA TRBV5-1 CASSLDNAYEQYF TGCGCCAGCAGCTTGGACAACGCCTACGAGCAGTACTTC
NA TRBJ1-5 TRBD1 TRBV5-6 CASSFGQGGGRNQPQHF TGTGCCAGCAGCTTCGGACAGGGGGGTGGGCGCAATCAGCCCCAGCATTTT
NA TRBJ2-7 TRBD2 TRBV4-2 CASSPGLAANSYEQYF TGTGCCAGCAGTCCGGGACTAGCGGCGAACTCCTACGAGCAGTACTTC
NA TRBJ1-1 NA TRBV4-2 CASSRDRLNTEAFF TGTGCCAGCAGCCGCGACAGGCTGAACACTGAAGCTTTCTTT
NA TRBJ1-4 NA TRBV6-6 CASSLRRYEKLFF TGTGCCAGCAGTCTACGGCGGTATGAAAAACTGTTTTTT
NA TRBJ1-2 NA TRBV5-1 CASSDNSHGYTF TGCGCCAGCTCTGATAACAGTCATGGCTACACCTTC
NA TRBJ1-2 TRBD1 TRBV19 CASSKGQMLIYGYTF TGTGCCAGTAGCAAGGGACAGATGTTGATCTATGGCTACACCTTC
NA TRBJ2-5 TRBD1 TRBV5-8 CASSEDRGSGQETQYF TGTGCCAGCAGCGAAGACAGGGGGAGCGGCCAAGAGACCCAGTACTTC
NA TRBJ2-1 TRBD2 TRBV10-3 CAISEWTSGGAIYNEQFF TGTGCCATCAGTGAGTGGACTAGCGGGGGGGCCATTTACAATGAGCAGTTCTTC
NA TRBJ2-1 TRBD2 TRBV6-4 CASSSVAGGQDEQFF TGTGCCAGCAGCTCGGTAGCGGGGGGGCAGGATGAGCAGTTCTTC
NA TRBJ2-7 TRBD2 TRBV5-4 CASSSKTGLAGDVYEQYF TGTGCCAGCAGCTCCAAGACCGGACTAGCGGGAGATGTCTACGAGCAGTACTTC
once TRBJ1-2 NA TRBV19 CASSNGQNLLTRIYGYTF TGTGCCAGTAGTAACGGGCAGAACCTACTTACTAGGATCTATGGCTACACCTTC
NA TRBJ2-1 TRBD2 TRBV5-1 CASSLLAGVNNEQFF TGCGCCAGCAGCCTACTAGCGGGGGTCAACAATGAGCAGTTCTTC
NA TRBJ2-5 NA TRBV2 CAIVRPGQETQYF TGTGCCATCGTTAGACCGGGCCAAGAGACCCAGTACTTC
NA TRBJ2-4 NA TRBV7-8 CASSLTRDNIQYF TGTGCCAGCAGCTTAACCAGGGATAACATTCAGTACTTC
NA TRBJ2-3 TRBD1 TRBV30 CAWERTGGTDTQYF TGTGCCTGGGAACGGACAGGCGGCACAGATACGCAGTATTTT
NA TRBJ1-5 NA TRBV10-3 CAISSPSSPQHF TGTGCCATCAGTTCCCCTAGTTCGCCCCAGCATTTT
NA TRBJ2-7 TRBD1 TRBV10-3 CAISDYGQGHYEQYF TGTGCCATCAGTGACTACGGACAGGGGCACTACGAGCAGTACTTC
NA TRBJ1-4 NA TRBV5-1 CASSLDAGNNEKLFF TGCGCCAGCAGCTTGGATGCAGGGAATAATGAAAAACTGTTTTTT